This record covers a single T cell receptor (beta chain). The CDR3 totals 15 residues. V lost 7 bases, J lost 4 bases, and 10 bases stayed unmatched. Germline CDR1 is MGHRA and CDR2 is YSYEKL. It was into CD45RA+ naive and CD45RA-negative memory subsets that the CD4+ cells were split. Per sorted-subset replicate PCR, input was approximately 210 ng DNA, representing tens of thousands of T cell genomes. Original processing methods: Junction-only sequences produced by ImmunoSEQ had no quality scores, so filtering differed. TCRdb's table, derived via immunoSEQ multiplex PCR, lists solely in-frame clones and lacks some. Clonal size and the V and J genes are those of that table, whereas D and trimming came from the DNA. The data hold about a million clones, with 77% observed a single time. The data stem from a study of shared clonotypes between healthy human individuals.

Sample: memory CD4+ T cells from PBMCs. The subset here: CD45RA-negative fraction. This receptor was taken from a man between 18 and 35 years old in good health. Some clones in this sample may be carry-over from other donors' samples. J is TRBJ2-1 and V is TRBV4-1; 7 bases are a match to TRBD2. CDR3 amino acids: CASKPSGLGYNEQFF. Here the CDR3 DNA reads TGCGCCAGCAAACCTAGCGGTTTGGGGTACAATGAGCAGTTCTTC.